This entry concerns a single T cell receptor (beta chain). What it binds is unknown. The data are from a study of cytomegalovirus exposure and HLA in healthy donors. The wider study: Earlier work reported approximately 110 million unique TCR beta sequences from 180 million or so T cells.

Study results and caveats: In vitro, a few CMV-associated chains proved specific for CMV antigens.

With 60 Vbeta and 13 Jbeta primers, the PCR was carried out. This table comes from immunoSEQ multiplex PCR, and its TCRdb copy is limited to in-frame clones, with some not included. The data show 210,000 or so clones, over 80% seen once. The CDR3 sequence is 12 residues long. Trimming removed 2 bases at V and 6 bases at J, with 6 bases between. Germline values: CDR1 SGHRS, CDR2 YFSETQ. The sequence was obtained from a woman between 50 and 59 years old in good health and CMV-seropositive. The V gene is TRBV5-1, the J gene TRBJ2-1; a weak D match, TRBD1 (5 bases). Sequencing was carried out using PBMCs. The CDR3 DNA reads TGCGCCAGCAGCTTCCAGGGCAATGAGCAGTTCTTC. This gives the protein CASSFQGNEQFF.